These 18 T cell receptor beta chains originate from one sample sequenced in a study of blood T cells in healthy people across ages. A second PCR of roughly 7 to 11 cycles used a sample-barcoded 5' primer and a J-beta primer mix. MiXCR, applied by TCRdb to the 5' RACE reads, yields one record per CDR3 protein. Counted here are approximately 900,000 distinct CDR3 sequences, roughly 48% occurring once; the ten biggest clones make up around an eighth. Material: blood. These receptors all stem from a man under 40 in good health.

This clonotype turned up a few times. The gene calls are TRBV6-2 or TRBV6-3 and TRBJ1-1; D is unresolved. There are 14 residues in the CDR3. V lost 7 bases, J lost 3 bases, and 15 bases lay in between. Germline V gene sequence: CDR1 MNHEY, CDR2 SVGEGT. The CDR3 nucleotides are TGTGCCAGCACCGGGATCTTCAGTCACACTGAAGCTTTCTTT. It is translated as CASTGIFSHTEAFF.

This chain connects TRBV12-3 or TRBV12-4 to TRBJ2-3, with a weak D call TRBD2 (6 bases). This CDR3 region has 13 residues. Trimming removed 3 bases at V and 7 bases at J, with 11 bases between. CDR3 coding DNA: TGTGCCAGCAGTTTCGCCGGACTAAATACGCAGTATTTT. It specifies CASSFAGLNTQYF.

With regard to this clonotype: One end of the junction fails to match germline, which may point to a read error. For the CDR3, the DNA is TGTGCCAGCAGGCCGGGACTAGTCAACCAGGAGACCCAGTACTTC. This translates into CASRPGLVNQETQYF. This chain connects TRBV11-1 to TRBJ2-5; 8 nucleotides align to TRBD2. CDR1 is SGHAT and CDR2 is FQDESV in the germline V gene (reference sequence). The CDR3 runs 15 residues.

The CDR3 here is CASKPPAGSTDTQYF. CDR3 sequence (DNA): TGTGCCAGTAAACCCCCAGCGGGGAGCACAGATACGCAGTATTTT. The chain is built from TRBV6-1 and TRBJ2-3; TRBD2 aligns across 7 bases. The CDR3 is 15 residues long. V lost 9 bases, J lost 0 bases, and 9 bases stayed unmatched. CDR1 and CDR2 from the germline V gene are MNHNS and SASEGT.

The chain uses TRBV27 and TRBJ2-5; no firm D call. The ends were cut back, 6 bases at V and 3 bases at J, with 11 bases in the middle. The V gene's germline CDR1 is MNHEY and CDR2 SMNVEV (reference sequence). The CDR3 extends over 13 amino acids. For the CDR3, the DNA is TGTGCCAGCAGCAGCTTTGGGGAAGAGACCCAGTACTTC. Translating gives CASSSFGEETQYF.

The chain is built from TRBV7-2 and TRBJ2-2; 16 positions agree with TRBD2. The germline CDR1 and CDR2 sequences are SGHTA and FQGNSA. The CDR3 length is 19 residues. With V trimmed by 3 bases and J by 6 bases, 10 bases remained unmatched. In DNA form, the CDR3 reads TGTGCCAGCAGCTTGTTAGCGGGACTAGCGGGGGGGCACTCCGGGGAGCTGTTTTTT. This codes for CASSLLAGLAGGHSGELFF.

The chain recombines TRBV4-1 with TRBJ1-4; the D is unclear. There are 15 residues in the CDR3. V dropped 4 bases and J dropped 0 bases, with 9 bases sitting between them. The V gene's germline CDR1 is MGHRA and CDR2 YSYEKL. Written as DNA, the CDR3 is TGCGCCAGCAGCCTCGGGAGTTCAACTAATGAAAAACTGTTTTTT. It is translated as CASSLGSSTNEKLFF.

V and J are TRBV11-1 and TRBJ2-5, with D perhaps matching TRBD1 (6 bases). This CDR3 is built from 16 residues. Trimming pared 5 bases from V and 1 base from J, leaving 17 bases between. In germline, CDR1 is SGHAT, CDR2 FQDESV (reference sequence). This CDR3 reads CASSPGSVGAQETQYF. The CDR3 DNA reads as TGTGCCAGCAGCCCCGGTTCGGTGGGGGCCCAAGAGACCCAGTACTTC.

The V gene is TRBV20-1, the J gene TRBJ2-5; a possible D gene is TRBD1 (6 bases). The CDR3 has 13 amino acids. Between the trimmed V and J ends, which lost 3 bases and 5 bases, there was a span of 13 bases. Germline V gene data show CDR1 as DFQATT and CDR2 as SNEGSKA (reference sequence). CDR3 residues: CSARRTVRETQYF. The CDR3 DNA reads as TGCAGTGCTAGGAGGACAGTTCGGGAGACCCAGTACTTC.

The rearrangement links TRBV20-1 to TRBJ2-1; D may match TRBD1 or TRBD2 (5 bases each). The germline CDR1 and CDR2 sequences are DFQATT and SNEGSKA (reference sequence). This CDR3 is 14 amino acids long. Trimming removed 3 bases from V and 1 base from J, with 10 bases in between. The CDR3 spells CSASEWGSYNEQFF. CDR3 nucleotides: TGCAGTGCTAGTGAGTGGGGGTCCTACAATGAGCAGTTCTTC.

Only a few counts were recorded for this clonotype. The rearrangement joins TRBV7-2 to TRBJ2-6, with D hard to call. CDR3 length: 16 residues. CDR1 and CDR2 (germline): SGHTA, FQGNSA. Deletions cut 1 base from V and 0 bases from J, with 7 bases between. CDR3 nucleotides: TGTGCCAGCAGCTTAGTTCCAACCTCTGGGGCCAACGTCCTGACTTTC. Translated, it gives CASSLVPTSGANVLTF.

The V call is TRBV20-1, the J call TRBJ1-5; D perhaps matches TRBD1 (5 bases). Germline CDR1 and CDR2: DFQATT and SNEGSKA (reference sequence). The CDR3 consists of 16 residues. V lost 6 bases, J lost 2 bases, and 20 bases lay in between. CDR3 region: CSANPEHLGGNQPQHF. CDR3 DNA sequence: TGCAGTGCAAATCCGGAACATCTGGGGGGCAATCAGCCCCAGCATTTT.

The V gene is TRBV7-2, the J gene TRBJ1-6; TRBD1 might be the D (5 bases). The CDR3 is 15 amino acids. The germline V gene encodes CDR1 SGHTA and CDR2 FQGNSA. The germline V and J ends were trimmed by 3 bases and 7 bases, with 13 bases remaining between them. The CDR3 sequence is CASSFWGRNNSPLHF. The CDR3 nucleotides read TGTGCCAGCAGCTTCTGGGGCAGGAACAATTCACCCCTCCACTTT.

CDR3 sequence: CASSPSAGYPIYGYTF. The CDR3 nucleotides are TGTGCCAGCAGCCCCTCCGCAGGGTACCCAATCTATGGCTACACCTTC. This sequence joins TRBV28 and TRBJ1-2, with TRBD1 as a possible D gene (5 bases). V was pared by 6 bases and J by 4 bases, with 21 bases between. The CDR3 has 16 residues. Per the germline V gene, CDR1 is MDHEN and CDR2 is SYDVKM.

Concerning this clonotype itself: A single base separates this from a much larger clone, so it may be a read error. The V call is TRBV5-1, the J call TRBJ2-3; D perhaps matches TRBD2 (7 bases). Germline lookup yields CDR1 SGHRS and CDR2 YFSETQ. The CDR3 extends over 15 amino acids. The DNA for the CDR3 is TGCGTCAGCAGCTTGGGGGGGGCCGATTCCGATACGCAGTATTTT. It specifies CVSSLGGADSDTQYF.

This chain links TRBV4-2 with TRBJ1-3; D possibly corresponds to TRBD1 (5 bases). V was shortened by 3 bases and J by 0 bases, with 12 bases between the two germline ends. Germline V CDR1 and CDR2: LGHNA, YNFKEQ. The CDR3 extends over 16 amino acids. This chain's CDR3 is CASSQTQGYSGNTIYF. The CDR3 bases are TGTGCCAGCAGCCAGACTCAGGGCTACTCTGGAAACACCATATATTTT.

The rearrangement links TRBV7-9 to TRBJ2-4, with 7 bases aligning to TRBD1. The J call may be incorrect, as the DNA end agrees better with TRBJ2-7. The germline CDR1 and CDR2 sequences are SEHNR and FQNEAQ (reference sequence). The CDR3 sequence is 13 residues long. The chain's CDR3 is CASGRQGFTEQYF. The CDR3 bases are TGTGCCAGCGGGAGACAGGGTTTCACCGAGCAGTACTTC.

V usage is TRBV12-3 or TRBV12-4 and J usage is TRBJ2-5; D not certain. V gave up 3 bases and J gave up 2 bases, with 10 bases separating them. The CDR3 consists of 14 residues. CDR3 in amino acids: CASSFLSRQETQYF. In nucleotides, the CDR3 is TGTGCCAGCAGTTTCTTGTCTAGACAAGAGACCCAGTACTTC.